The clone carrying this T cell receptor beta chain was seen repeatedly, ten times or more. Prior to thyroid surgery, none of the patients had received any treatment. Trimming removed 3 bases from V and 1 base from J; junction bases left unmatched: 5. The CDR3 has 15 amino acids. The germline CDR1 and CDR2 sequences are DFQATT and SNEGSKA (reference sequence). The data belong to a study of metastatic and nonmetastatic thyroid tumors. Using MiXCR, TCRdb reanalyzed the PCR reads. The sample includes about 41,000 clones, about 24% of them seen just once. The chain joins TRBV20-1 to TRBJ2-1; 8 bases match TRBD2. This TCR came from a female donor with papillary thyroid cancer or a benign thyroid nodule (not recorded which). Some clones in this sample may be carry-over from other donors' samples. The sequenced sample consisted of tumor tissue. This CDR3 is CSASLGGRSYNEQFF. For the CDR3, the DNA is TGCAGTGCTAGTTTGGGCGGGAGGTCCTACAATGAGCAGTTCTTC.